This entry features one T cell receptor beta chain sequence. Antigen unknown. These data originate in a study of siplizumab effects on memory and regulatory T cells. Study observations and caveats: Naive T cells appeared more varied than memory cells and looked like key alloresponse contributors. Siplizumab caused a significant drop in alloreactive sequences traceable to unstimulated CD4+ memory cells.

Assay used: immunoSEQ multiplex PCR; TCRdb lists only in-frame clones, some missing. The sample holds some 100,000 clones, around 94% seen once. Germline-derived CDR1 and CDR2 are SQVTM and ANQGSEA. The CDR3 is made up of 14 amino acids. With 4 bases clipped from V and 6 bases from J, the junction kept 6 bases outside the gene matches. The sequenced sample consisted of Tregs sorted from blood. The receptor was isolated from a human donor in good health. The chain employs TRBV29-1 and TRBJ2-1; 10 nucleotides line up with TRBD1. CDR3 bases: TGCAGCGTTGGGGGACAGGGGATGATCAATGAGCAGTTCTTC. This codes for CSVGGQGMINEQFF.